This entry is about one T cell receptor (beta chain). Its target is unknown. The record originates from a study of cytomegalovirus exposure and HLA in healthy donors. Trimming took off 0 bases at V and 5 bases at J, with 10 bases between the two ends. This CDR3 contains 14 residues. General study results and limits: In vitro checks showed that a few CMV-associated chains really do target CMV antigens. The classifier reportedly diagnosed cytomegalovirus status with high sensitivity and specificity.

The PCR had 60 Vbeta and 13 Jbeta primers. The protocol was immunoSEQ multiplex PCR, while the TCRdb copy is restricted to in-frame clones and leaves out a portion. This sample has about 130,000 clones, with roughly 83% found just once. Sequenced sample: PBMCs. The receptor was derived from a man between 18 and 35 years old in good health and CMV-seropositive. The rearrangement joins TRBV23-1 to TRBJ1-2; TRBD1 might be the D (6 bases). Being an ORF, TRBV23-1 has a function that is uncertain. CDR3 residues: CASSQSQGGYGYTF. The CDR3 DNA follows: TGCGCCAGCAGTCAATCACAGGGTGGATATGGCTACACCTTC.